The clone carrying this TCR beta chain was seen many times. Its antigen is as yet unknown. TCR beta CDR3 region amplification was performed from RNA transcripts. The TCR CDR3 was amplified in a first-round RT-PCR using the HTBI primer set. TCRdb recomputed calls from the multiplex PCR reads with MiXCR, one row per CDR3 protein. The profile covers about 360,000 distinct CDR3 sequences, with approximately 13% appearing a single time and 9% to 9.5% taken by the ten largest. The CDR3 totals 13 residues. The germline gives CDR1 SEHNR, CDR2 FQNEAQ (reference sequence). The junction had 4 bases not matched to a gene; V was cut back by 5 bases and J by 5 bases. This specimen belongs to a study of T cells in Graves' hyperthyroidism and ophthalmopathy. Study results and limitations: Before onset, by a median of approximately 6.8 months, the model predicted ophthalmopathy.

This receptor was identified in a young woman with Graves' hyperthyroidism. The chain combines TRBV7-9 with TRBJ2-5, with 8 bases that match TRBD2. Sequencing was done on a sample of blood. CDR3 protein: CASSLTSAETQYF. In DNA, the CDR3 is TGTGCCAGCAGCCTGACTAGCGCGGAGACCCAGTACTTC.